This T cell receptor beta chain was sequenced in a study of molecular identifiers for immune sequencing clone quantification (dated by TCRdb to the late 2010s). The study in broad terms: For a replicate experiment, RNA from roughly 20,000 or 100,000 naive CD8 T cells was divided into five aliquots, and four of the five aliquots were sequenced. This methods study used CD8 T cells to benchmark TCR RNA copy counting and molecular-identifier clustering-based TCR repertoire sequencing (MIDCIRS).

Libraries of naive CD8 T cells were built from anywhere between about 20,000 and 1,000,000 sorted cells, with 10%, 30% or 50% of the purified RNA used. Naive CD8 T cells were FACS-sorted as CD8+CD4-CCR7+CD45RA+ on a BD FACSAria II into RLT Plus buffer. Detection sensitivity was tested by spiking Jurkat RNA equal to ten TCR copies' worth into samples containing roughly 19,000-1,000,000 naive CD8 T cells. Enrichment of CD8 T cells was performed with RosetteSep CD8+ T Cell Enrichment Cocktail and Ficoll-Paque, after which ACK red cell lysis was carried out. General findings and caveats noted by the study authors: Highly expanded clone sizes could be underestimated if identical TCR molecules share a barcode. Modeling gave 3 to 3.5 recovered TCR RNA copies per cell versus about 10 by digital PCR, implying approximately 30% capture efficiency. Spiked-in Jurkat TCR RNA (approximately eleven copies' worth), which is not part of the donor repertoire, was contained in the naive libraries. Spiked-in Jurkat TCR RNA equal to a single cell's worth was reported to be detectable even within 1,100,000 naive CD8 T cells. When barcode sub-clustering was not used, chimeric consensus sequences inflated TCR diversity, with chimeras reaching as high as 47%. In CMV-specific effector cells, clones with more than 20 RNA copies contained over 97% of molecules, whereas in naive cells such clones contained under 1% of molecules.

The library relied on PCR. Instrument used: Illumina HiSeq 4000. Bulk TCR libraries were made following a previously described method, with the TCR primers given in Table S5. Purification of total RNA was performed with the Qiagen AllPrep DNA/RNA kit. Before analysis, reads from multiple sequencing runs of the same library were pooled. In the authors' own workflow: Reads were retained only if an exact TCR constant sequence was present, and the retained reads were trimmed to 150 nt and grouped according to their 12-nt molecular barcodes. Reads in each barcode group were sub-clustered using a 15% Levenshtein threshold, and a quality-weighted consensus sequence was built for each RNA molecule. Non-functional sequences were removed, as were lower-count sequences one edit away from another. On the basis of fitting two negative binomial distributions, barcode sub-clusters with fewer than 20% of the maximum read count were discarded. The public reads were quality trimmed at Q25 with fastp and then assembled into clones with MiXCR by TCRdb, keeping productive beta chains. All rows with the same CDR3 protein become a single entry with the most common DNA and genes. Here the V and J calls rest on TCRdb's processing, not on the authors' analysis. Here the sample has over 85,000 distinct CDR3 sequences; under 25% occur a single time. The ten largest clones take up 0.8% to 1.2% of the sample.

CDR1 and CDR2, looked up from the germline V gene (reference sequence), are SEHNR and FQNEAQ. The CDR3, from cysteine to phenylalanine, totals 11 residues. The only DNA kept is the CDR3, 33 bases in frame from the first base. V loses 5 bases of germline sequence and J loses 2 bases, and the interval between the two ends is 3 bases. Ten or more counts support this clonotype. Its antigen is still unknown. Per-nucleotide qualities are absent, and no much larger clonotype sits a single base away. This clonotype was sampled from a human donor in good health. Some libraries in this study had Jurkat cell RNA spiked in. The rearranged chain carries TRBV7-9 and TRBJ1-2; the D gene remains uncertain. Sequencing input: naive CD8+ T cells from blood, with Jurkat cell RNA spiked in. What the cell subset or site label conveys for this sample: FACS-sorted CD8+CD4-CCR7+CD45RA+ naive T cells. The DNA is as follows: TGTGCCAGCAGCCAGAACTATGGCTACACCTTC. It codes for CASSQNYGYTF.